Sequencing of this TCR beta chain was carried out in a study of CD8+CD57+ T cells in acquired aplastic anemia. Study-wide context: When averaged, DNA from sorted CD4+ and CD8+ cells came to approximately 3.2 ug. Average CD4+ read depth in healthy donors was around 9.9 million reads.

Profiling of TCR beta VDJ combinations and CDR3 sequences used genomic DNA as template. TCRdb called the reads again in MiXCR, with one record for every CDR3 protein. The sample records roughly 420,000 distinct CDR3 sequences, 55% to 70% being singletons. Germline loops: CDR1 DFQATT, CDR2 SNEGSKA (reference sequence). The CDR3 totals 15 residues. Between the trimmed V and J ends, which lost 6 bases and 5 bases, there was a span of 23 bases. Findings and caveats of the study: It was found that some 30 CD8+ CDR3 sequences were shared between patients and controls. Between patients and controls, CD8+ Simpson's diversity did not vary significantly.

This clonotype has at least ten counts. No antigen is known for it. The V call is TRBV20-1, the J call TRBJ2-7; D possibly corresponds to TRBD2 (7 bases). This receptor was obtained from a human donor in good health, serving as a control. Sequenced: sorted CD4+, CD8+, or CD8+CD57+ T cells (not recorded which) from PBMCs. CDR3: CSARGLGGSSHEQYF. The DNA of the CDR3 is TGCAGTGCACGGGGGCTGGGGGGGTCTAGTCACGAGCAGTACTTC.